This T cell receptor beta chain was recovered during a study of blood T cell repertoires in COVID-19. At the level of the study: Sample material is recorded as cDNA or gDNA derived from T cells, B-cell-depleted T cells, or PBMCs.

The data were produced by immunoSEQ multiplex PCR, yet TCRdb's version contains in-frame clones alone and is incomplete. The sample contains about 83,000 clones, around 76% of which appear only once. The sequence derives from a woman aged 80 or over with active or convalescent COVID-19. Material for sequencing was peripheral blood.

The CDR3: CATSGPYTRTGELFF. CDR3 coding DNA: TGTGCCACCAGCGGTCCATATACGAGGACCGGGGAGCTGTTTTTT. This sequence joins TRBV24-1 and TRBJ2-2; D not resolved. Germline V gene data show CDR1 as KGHDR and CDR2 as SFDVKD. The CDR3 consists of 15 residues. V was cut by 7 bases and J by 5 bases, with 16 bases left in between.